Listed below are T cell receptor beta chains from one sample, sequenced in a study of control samples from healthy donors and cancer patients. Here immunoSEQ multiplex PCR was the method, and the copy in TCRdb shows in-frame clones only, minus some. This sample has 76,000 or so clones; 75% to 90% occur once, and the top ten carry approximately 8.8%. Material for sequencing was PBMCs. All receptors come from a woman between 45 and 60 years old with colorectal cancer. CDR3s include the opening cysteine and the closing phenylalanine or tryptophan. The order of the fields is J gene, V gene, CDR3 protein.

TRBJ1-4,TRBV6-5,CASSRQGFNEKLFF
TRBJ2-1,TRBV7-3,CASSPQTVGSYNEQFF
TRBJ1-2,TRBV9,CASSVGGYGYTF
TRBJ2-1,TRBV27,CASSSSQGWTNEQFF
TRBJ2-6,TRBV6-2/TRBV6-3,CASSLARDISSGANVLTF
TRBJ1-1,TRBV20-1,CSASRGPGSFF
TRBJ1-1,TRBV7-3,CASSLTGISGEAFF
TRBJ1-6,TRBV7-2,CASSLRWDRTYNSPLHF
TRBJ1-3,TRBV5-5,CASSLARDISGNTIYF
TRBJ2-6,TRBV6-1,CASSEGTHAWAGANVLTF
TRBJ1-1,TRBV5-5,CASSLAVRMNTEAFF
TRBJ1-2,TRBV19,CASSMGSHGYTF
TRBJ2-1,TRBV5-1,CASSLGLSSSYNEQFF
TRBJ2-6,TRBV4-1,CASSQEGAGFSSGANVLTF
TRBJ2-3,TRBV18,CASSPPGTSPDTQYF
TRBJ1-1,TRBV10-1,CASSESLQGPTEAFF
TRBJ1-4,TRBV30,CAWSPGTGGLGNEKLFF
TRBJ1-2,TRBV12-3/TRBV12-4,CASTRTGEGGYTF
TRBJ2-5,TRBV27,CASSLGRGGETQYF
TRBJ2-3,TRBV6-5,CASSYSKGQGVVF
TRBJ2-1,TRBV3-1/TRBV3-2,CASSDRRWGAGQFF
TRBJ1-5,TRBV19,CASRPTGINQPQHF
TRBJ1-3,TRBV19,CASSWDRDTGNTIYF
TRBJ2-4,TRBV7-2,CASSLGGPADIQYF
TRBJ1-3,TRBV6-5,CASSYSQASSGNTIYF
TRBJ2-2,TRBV6-6,CASSFNTGELFF
TRBJ1-5,TRBV27,CASRTWGRDQPQHF
TRBJ1-5,TRBV6-5,CASSWGTGVNQPQHF
TRBJ2-2,TRBV27,CASSFEVNTGELFF
TRBJ2-3,TRBV9,CASSASGTDTQYF
TRBJ2-4,TRBV5-6,CASSFGRRRQGIQYF
TRBJ2-1,TRBV2,CASSGSGGGLNEQFF
TRBJ1-1,TRBV3-1/TRBV3-2,CASSQARGYTEAFF
TRBJ1-6,TRBV7-9,CASSHSEGQGRSYNSPLHF
TRBJ1-6,TRBV7-9,CASSSDRGGYNSPLHF
TRBJ2-2,TRBV9,CASSVSQVNTGELFF
TRBJ2-5,TRBV5-8,CASSLVSPETQYF
TRBJ1-5,TRBV12-3/TRBV12-4,CASSLTGAQPQHF
TRBJ1-3,TRBV7-9,CASSLGRVSGNTIYF
TRBJ2-3,TRBV3-1/TRBV3-2,CASSPQRDSCTDTQYF
TRBJ1-2,TRBV18,CASSPPGEIYGYTF
TRBJ1-2,TRBV28,CASRGGGLYGYTF
TRBJ2-1,TRBV12-3/TRBV12-4,CASSQTQVEQFF
TRBJ1-3,TRBV29-1,CSANLSGNTIYF
TRBJ1-3,TRBV19,CASRGYGNTIYF
TRBJ2-5,TRBV12-5,CASGPTGIAQETQYF
TRBJ1-5,TRBV7-9,CASSLAGTGVEQPQHF
TRBJ1-2,TRBV19,CASSVGALAYGYTF
TRBJ1-6,TRBV9,CASSVAGGENSPLHF
TRBJ2-1,TRBV6-1,CASSEPGNNEQFF
TRBJ1-5,TRBV7-8,CASSPGTGPNQPRHF
TRBJ1-1,TRBV4-1,CASSQEGTMNTEAFF
TRBJ2-3,TRBV6-5,CASQTGSADTQYF
TRBJ1-2,TRBV10-3,CAISETRDNYGYTF
TRBJ2-2,TRBV6-2/TRBV6-3,CASSARTGRLFF
TRBJ1-2,TRBV5-1,CASSLSDLRGYTF
TRBJ1-2,TRBV30,CAWSAGGGYTF
TRBJ2-2,TRBV9,CASSVEATGELFF
TRBJ1-6,TRBV7-2,CASSLRQGVGNSPLHF